This TCR beta chain was captured in a study of cytomegalovirus exposure and HLA in healthy donors. It was with 60 Vbeta and 13 Jbeta primers that the PCR ran. The table came from immunoSEQ multiplex PCR; TCRdb's copy has only in-frame clones and leaves some out. The table has roughly 130,000 clones, approximately 82% seen once. This clone came up once. The antigen is not known. The study's findings and limits: A few chains linked to CMV were shown in vitro to be specific for CMV antigens. The later analysis indicated that the majority of CMV-associated TCR beta chains appeared HLA-restricted. Several of the most significant clusters were apparently associated with common viral pathogens in a later analysis. According to the study, roughly 160 TCR beta chains were cytomegalovirus-associated.

The CDR3 loop spans 15 amino acids. Trimming removed 5 bases from V and 1 base from J, with 11 bases in between. CDR1 and CDR2 (germline): LNHDA, SQIVND (reference sequence). This sequence originates from a woman aged 18-29 years in good health and CMV-seropositive. V gene TRBV19 combines with J gene TRBJ2-2; D is perhaps TRBD1 (5 bases). Material for sequencing was PBMCs. The chain's CDR3 is CASSQTGQNTGELFF. The CDR3 region has the DNA TGTGCCAGTAGTCAAACAGGCCAGAACACCGGGGAGCTGTTTTTT.